These T cell receptor beta chains were read from a single sample in a study of cytomegalovirus exposure and HLA in healthy donors. Measured with immunoSEQ multiplex PCR; TCRdb has only the in-frame clones, and not every one. The top ten clones hold 0.95% to 1.5% of a sample with roughly 160,000 clones, around four fifths of them seen once. Sequenced sample: PBMCs. These receptors all come from a boy between 2 and 10 years old in good health and CMV-seronegative. Each CDR3 is given with its conserved first and last residue. Each record gives: J gene, D gene, clone size, V gene, CDR3 DNA, CDR3 protein. D genes are given only for firm matches. Rows give clone size only sometimes, using once, few, many, or a class for an expanded clone.

TRBJ1-3 TRBD1 . TRBV30 TGTGCCTCGGTATGGGGACAGGGAAATATCTACTCTGGAAACACCATATATTTT CASVWGQGNIYSGNTIYF
TRBJ2-3 TRBD1 . TRBV19 TGTGCCAGTAGGGACAGGGGTACAGATACGCAGTATTTT CASRDRGTDTQYF
TRBJ2-5 . . TRBV19 TGTGCCAGTAACCCCACTACCGGGGAGACCCAGTACTTC CASNPTTGETQYF
TRBJ2-7 . . TRBV27 TGTGCCAGCAGTTCCGGCGGCTACGAGCAGTACTTC CASSSGGYEQYF
TRBJ2-1 . . TRBV5-1 TGCGCCAGCAGCTTTATGCGGCCCAGGGAAAATAGGGATGAGCAGTTCTTC CASSFMRPRENRDEQFF
TRBJ2-7 . . TRBV7-8 TGTGCCAGCAGCTACGACTTTTCCTACGAGCAGTACTTC CASSYDFSYEQYF
TRBJ1-1 . . TRBV7-8 TGTGCCAGCAGTCAAGACAGCCGGGGGTTGACTGAAGCTTTCTTT CASSQDSRGLTEAFF
TRBJ2-3 TRBD2 . TRBV15 TGTGCCACCAGCAGAGATCCTGATAGCGGGGTATCATCAGATACGCAGTATTTT CATSRDPDSGVSSDTQYF
TRBJ2-1 TRBD2 . TRBV4-2 TGTGCCAGCAGCCAAGAACCGGGACTAGCGGGACGAAATGAGCAGTTCTTC CASSQEPGLAGRNEQFF
TRBJ2-1 TRBD2 . TRBV7-2 TGTGCCAGCAGCTTAGAACTAGCGGGAAACAATGAGCAGTTCTTC CASSLELAGNNEQFF
TRBJ2-1 TRBD2 . TRBV7-9 TGTGCCAGCTTCCCTAAGGGTTTAGGGGGACTAGGGTCCAATGAGCAGTTCTTC CASFPKGLGGLGSNEQFF
TRBJ2-7 . . TRBV4-1 TGCGCCAGCAGCCAAGGGACTTTAAACTACGAGCAGTACTTC CASSQGTLNYEQYF
TRBJ1-1 . few TRBV5-1 TGCGCCAGCAGCTTGGGTCCGGCTAGGGGGACTGAAGCTTTCTTT CASSLGPARGTEAFF
TRBJ1-2 . . TRBV11-2 TGTGCCAGCAGCTTGGGGGGGACTGGTGGCTACACCTTC CASSLGGTGGYTF
TRBJ2-1 TRBD2 . TRBV7-2 TGTGCCAGCAGCCCTAGCGGGCCCTCCTACAATGAGCAGTTCTTC CASSPSGPSYNEQFF
TRBJ2-6 . . TRBV19 TGTGCCAGTAGTACAGGTTCTGGGGCCAACGTCCTGACTTTC CASSTGSGANVLTF
TRBJ2-7 . . TRBV6-5 TGTGCCAGCAGTTACGTTGCAGGTACTTCCTACGAGCAGTACTTC CASSYVAGTSYEQYF
TRBJ1-4 . . TRBV5-1 TGCGCCAGCAGGCCGGGGAGGGACAAGGCTAATGAAAAACTGTTTTTT CASRPGRDKANEKLFF
TRBJ1-3 . . TRBV5-1 TGCGCCAGCAGCTTGGAGAGGCCTGGAAACACCATATATTTT CASSLERPGNTIYF
TRBJ1-5 . . TRBV4-3 TGCGCCAGCAGCCAAGACAGTAATCAGCCCCAGCATTTT CASSQDSNQPQHF
TRBJ1-1 TRBD1 . TRBV29-1 TGCAGCGTTGAAGCGAGGGGGCCCGCACTTGAAGCTTTCTTT CSVEARGPALEAFF
TRBJ2-2 TRBD2 . TRBV27 TGTGCCAGCAGTTTATCCAGCGGGGTGGCCGGGGAGCTGTTTTTT CASSLSSGVAGELFF
TRBJ1-2 TRBD1 . TRBV5-4 TGTGCCAGCAGCCCCGGGGACAGTGAGTGGTATGGCTACACCTTC CASSPGDSEWYGYTF
TRBJ1-5 . few TRBV5-6 TGTGCCAGCAGCTTGGGGGGAGGGGGGACGCCCCAGCATTTT CASSLGGGGTPQHF
TRBJ2-5 . . TRBV7-6 TGTGCCAGCAGCTTAAGAGGGGAGACCCAGTACTTC CASSLRGETQYF
TRBJ2-3 TRBD2 . TRBV13 TGTGCCAGCAGCTCGACTAGCGGGGCAAACACAGATACGCAGTATTTT CASSSTSGANTDTQYF
TRBJ2-5 TRBD2 . TRBV19 TGTGCCAGTAGGGATCTAGCGGGGATCCAAGAGACCCAGTACTTC CASRDLAGIQETQYF
TRBJ1-3 TRBD1 . TRBV7-9 TGTGCCGGCAGCTTTGACAGGGGGCGCAAAGCTGGAAACACCATATATTTT CAGSFDRGRKAGNTIYF
TRBJ2-3 TRBD2 once TRBV6-6 TGTGCCAGCAGTAGGGACTACCCCCTCGGCACAGATACGCAGTATTTT CASSRDYPLGTDTQYF
TRBJ1-2 TRBD1 . TRBV15 TGTGCCACCAGCAGAGATCATGAAGGGGGCAACTATGGCTACACCTTC CATSRDHEGGNYGYTF
TRBJ1-1 . . TRBV19 TGTGCCAGTAGCCAGGTCGCGGGGGCTGGTACTGAAGCTTTCTTT CASSQVAGAGTEAFF